What follows are 23 T cell receptor beta chains derived from one specimen sequenced in a study of spatial heterogeneity in lung cancer. Study outcomes and limitations: Mutation counts in tumors were tracked by counts of expanded intratumoral alpha and beta TCRs.

TCRdb independently ran MiXCR on the 5' RACE reads; one entry per CDR3 protein. The top ten hold about 11% of the sample, which has 9,500 to 13,000 distinct CDR3 sequences, approximately 12% seen once. The time point: sample taken at primary tumor resection. Their cognate antigens are unknown. Source: lung tumor tissue, taken at surgery. The receptors shown here come from a male donor with early-stage non-small cell lung cancer.

This clonotype was counted ten times or more. Because the library targeted alpha chains, this beta chain is an off-target read whose size means little. CDR3 sequence (DNA): TGTGCCAGCAGCCCGGACAGGGGAGGCTACACCTTC. Its protein is CASSPDRGGYTF. The chain combines TRBV7-6 with TRBJ1-2, with 9 bases identical to TRBD1. Germline V lookup: CDR1 SGHVS, CDR2 FNYEAQ. The CDR3 extends over 12 amino acids. J gave up 8 bases and V 5 bases, and 3 bases lay outside the gene matches.

About this clonotype: Within a library made for alpha chains, this beta chain is off target, and its count is uninformative. J is TRBJ2-1 and V is TRBV12-3 or TRBV12-4, with D maybe TRBD2 (6 bases). Trimming shortened V by 0 bases and J by 5 bases, and 17 bases separated the two germline ends. The CDR3 covers 17 residues. CDR3 loop: CASSLARRAKLNNEQFF. In DNA, the CDR3 is TGTGCCAGCAGTTTAGCGAGGAGGGCCAAACTGAACAATGAGCAGTTCTTC.

At least ten counts were recorded for this clonotype. The library was built for alpha chains, so this beta chain is an off-target read and its size means little. The rearrangement uses TRBV5-1 and TRBJ2-1; perhaps TRBD1 as D (6 bases). Germline V gene lookup returns CDR1 SGHRS and CDR2 YFSETQ. Deletions cut 2 bases from V and 2 bases from J, with 11 bases between. CDR3 length equals 15 residues. CDR3 nucleotide sequence: TGCGCCAGCAGCTTAATTGGACAGACCTACAATGAGCAGTTCTTC. Translation: CASSLIGQTYNEQFF.

In its sample, this clonotype was seen many times. Because this beta chain is a stray read in a library intended to capture alpha chains, its abundance should not be given much weight. The chain links TRBV27 to TRBJ2-7; D is undetermined. The CDR3 contains 14 residues. Germline loops: CDR1 MNHEY, CDR2 SMNVEV (reference sequence). With 5 bases removed from V and 5 bases from J, the gap between germline ends came to 16 bases. CDR3 protein: CASSRLEARNEQYF. The CDR3 nucleotides are TGTGCCAGCAGTCGCCTCGAGGCCAGGAACGAGCAGTACTTC.

As concerns this clonotype: The library was built for alpha chains, so this beta chain is an off-target read and its size means little. The V gene is TRBV7-2, the J gene TRBJ2-5, with TRBD2 matching over 10 bases. This CDR3 contains 16 residues. V lost 0 bases and J lost 1; bases outside the gene matches: 2. Germline V gives CDR1 SGHTA, CDR2 FQGNSA. The CDR3 sequence: CASSLATSGAQETQYF. The CDR3 bases are TGTGCCAGCAGCTTAGCAACTAGCGGGGCCCAAGAGACCCAGTACTTC.

Of note for this clonotype: Within a library made for alpha chains, this beta chain is off target, and its count is uninformative. This sequence joins TRBV5-1 and TRBJ2-1; possibly TRBD1 for D (6 bases). CDR3 size: 13 residues. In germline, CDR1 is SGHRS, CDR2 YFSETQ. Trimming took 2 bases from V and 5 from J, leaving 8 bases between them. The CDR3 spells CASSLRQDNEQFF. DNA of the CDR3: TGCGCCAGCAGCTTACGACAGGACAATGAGCAGTTCTTC.

This clonotype is labeled as medium-sized. A library made for alpha chains picked up this beta chain off target, so its size means little. V and J are TRBV6-5 and TRBJ2-1; D possibly uses TRBD1 or TRBD2 (6 bases each). Germline CDR1 MNHEY, CDR2 SVGAGI. The V end lost 6 bases, the J end lost 8 bases, and 29 bases lay between the germline ends. The CDR3 is 18 residues long. This CDR3 reads CASRGGEVPSAGFHEQFF. CDR3 bases: TGTGCCAGCAGAGGGGGTGAGGTACCCTCGGCGGGATTCCATGAGCAGTTCTTC.

This clonotype has at least ten counts. This beta chain came through as a stray read in a library set up for alpha chains, and its size says little. The gene calls are TRBV6-6 and TRBJ2-1; D possibly corresponds to TRBD2 (6 bases). This CDR3 is 13 amino acids long. V was trimmed by 5 bases and J by 10 bases, leaving 15 bases between them. In germline, CDR1 is MNHNY, CDR2 SVGAGI (reference sequence). The CDR3 here is CASSKSTRKEQFF. CDR3 coding DNA: TGTGCCAGCAGTAAATCGACTAGAAAGGAGCAGTTCTTC.

This clonotype was observed a few times. For a library built for alpha chains, this beta chain is a stray read; little rests on its size. The genes are TRBV20-1 and TRBJ2-5, with 9 bases identical to TRBD2. The CDR3 has 13 residues. J lost 5 bases, V lost 6 bases, and 7 bases had no gene match. Germline CDR1 and CDR2: DFQATT and SNEGSKA (reference sequence). CDR3 loop: CSAPSGIRETQYF. In DNA, the CDR3 is TGCAGTGCCCCTAGCGGGATTCGCGAGACCCAGTACTTC.

This clonotype was counted ten times or more. A library prepared for alpha chains yielded this beta chain as an off-target read; its size is of little meaning. V is TRBV18 and J is TRBJ2-3, with TRBD2 matching 10 bases. In germline, CDR1 is KGHSH, CDR2 LQKENI. This CDR3 contains 16 residues. V shed 6 bases and J 4 bases; nucleotides not matched to a gene: 10. The CDR3 nucleotides are TGTGCCAGCTCCCCCCGGACTAGCGGAGCACCAGATACGCAGTATTTT. The encoded protein is CASSPRTSGAPDTQYF.

This clonotype was recorded at least ten times. Since it is a stray read in a library aimed at alpha chains, this beta chain has a size that is not meaningful. The chain joins TRBV12-2 to TRBJ2-7; the D segment call TRBD2 is taken from the table without a DNA check. TRBV12-2 is reported as a pseudogene. This CDR3 is 17 amino acids long. The CDR3 sequence: CASRPPGGTSSSYEQYF. CDR3 sequence (DNA): TGTGCAAGTCGCCCTCCTGGAGGGACTTCGAGCTCCTACGAGCAGTACTTC.

About this clonotype itself: Because the library targeted alpha chains, this beta chain is an off-target read whose size means little. The chain couples TRBV6-1 to TRBJ1-5; D possibly corresponds to TRBD1 (6 bases). Looked up from germline, CDR1 is MNHNS and CDR2 is SASEGT. The CDR3 totals 14 residues. Trimming removed 3 bases from V and 2 bases from J, with 8 bases in between. CDR3: CASSDGGGNQPQHF. The CDR3 DNA follows: TGTGCCAGCAGTGATGGGGGCGGCAATCAGCCCCAGCATTTT.

There are many counts of this clonotype. Because this beta chain is a stray read in a library intended to capture alpha chains, its abundance should not be given much weight. The chain combines TRBV7-2 with TRBJ1-4; D call uncertain. V lost 4 bases, J lost 4 bases, and 13 bases lay in between. CDR3 length equals 15 residues. Germline lookup yields CDR1 SGHTA and CDR2 FQGNSA. The CDR3 is CASSSQGISNEKLFF. Here the CDR3 DNA reads TGTGCCAGCAGCTCTCAAGGGATCAGTAATGAAAAACTGTTTTTT.

This clonotype was detected ten times or more. Little can be read into the size of this beta chain, an off-target read in a library designed for alpha chains. V and J are TRBV7-8 and TRBJ2-7; D is possibly TRBD2 (6 bases). The germline V and J ends were trimmed by 5 bases and 3 bases, with 23 bases remaining between them. The CDR3 totals 17 residues. Germline values: CDR1 SGHVS, CDR2 FQNEAQ. The CDR3 region is CASSPSITTSPVYEQYF. DNA of the CDR3: TGTGCCAGCAGCCCATCTATAACGACTAGTCCTGTCTACGAGCAGTACTTC.

In its sample, this clonotype was seen many times. The library was built for alpha chains, so this beta chain is an off-target read and its size means little. The chain combines TRBV7-6 with TRBJ2-5; TRBD2 matches at 14 bases. V gave up 1 base and J gave up 6 bases; unmatched junction bases: 7. CDR1 and CDR2 from the germline V gene are SGHVS and FNYEAQ. The CDR3 has 17 amino acids. The CDR3 bases are TGTGCCAGCAGCTTAGAGGTGGGGACTAGCGGGAGAAAGACCCAGTACTTC. This sequence encodes CASSLEVGTSGRKTQYF.

This clonotype was recorded many times. This beta chain is off target for a library built for alpha chains, so its abundance means little. V gene TRBV6-5 combines with J gene TRBJ2-3; possibly TRBD2 for D (5 bases). V lost 2 bases and J lost 8, with 17 bases in between. CDR1 MNHEY and CDR2 SVGAGI come from the germline V gene. There are 15 residues in the CDR3. Written as DNA, the CDR3 is TGTGCCAGCAGTTACCGTATCTGGTCCGAGGGTACGCAGTATTTT. This gives the protein CASSYRIWSEGTQYF.

Many counts were recorded for this clonotype. Since it is a stray read in a library aimed at alpha chains, this beta chain has a size that is not meaningful. The chain couples TRBV29-1 to TRBJ2-7; 10 positions match TRBD1. The V segment lost 6 bases and the J segment 2 bases; nucleotides outside the gene matches: 7. Germline CDR1 SQVTM, CDR2 ANQGSEA. The CDR3 extends over 14 amino acids. Here the CDR3 DNA reads TGCAGCGTAGTACAGACAGGGGGCCCCTACGAGCAGTACTTC. Encoded protein: CSVVQTGGPYEQYF.

This clonotype is medium-sized (0.01 to 0.1%). In a library made to pick up alpha chains, this beta chain is a stray read with a size that means little. In DNA form, the CDR3 reads TGTGCCAGCACCCATCGACAGGGGGCATTGAATGAGCAGTTCTTC. Its translation: CASTHRQGALNEQFF. This chain uses TRBV18 with TRBJ2-1, with 10 bases matching TRBD1. This CDR3 has 15 amino acids. From germline, CDR1 is KGHSH and CDR2 LQKENI. The V segment lost 8 bases and the J segment 7 bases; nucleotides outside the gene matches: 11.

By share of the sample, this clonotype is medium-sized. The size of this beta chain means little, since it is a stray read in a library made for alpha chains. The CDR3: CSARDPQSTQYF. The CDR3, as DNA: TGCAGTGCTAGAGATCCACAGAGCACGCAGTATTTT. The rearrangement links TRBV20-1 to TRBJ2-3, with D unresolved. The germline V gene has CDR1 DFQATT and CDR2 SNEGSKA (reference sequence). Trimming stripped 0 bases from V and 9 bases from J, with 10 bases between. There are 12 residues in the CDR3.

This clonotype was seen many times. The library was prepared for alpha chains; this beta chain is a stray read, so its frequency means little. Written as DNA, the CDR3 is TGTGCCAGCAGCTCCTCCTCAGCGGGAGGGCCGAGTGAGCAGTTCTTC. Encoded protein: CASSSSSAGGPSEQFF. The chain is built from TRBV13 and TRBJ2-1, with 10 positions matching TRBD2. The CDR3 runs to 16 residues. V lost 4 bases, J lost 9 bases, and 12 bases stayed unmatched. The germline CDR1 and CDR2 sequences are PRHDT and FYEKMQ (reference sequence).

In its sample, this clonotype was seen many times. The library was prepared for alpha chains; this beta chain is a stray read, so its frequency means little. The V gene is TRBV7-8, the J gene TRBJ2-7; 13 bases are shared with TRBD2. The CDR3 contains 16 residues. Germline assignment: CDR1 SGHVS and CDR2 FQNEAQ. After removal of 1 base from V and 6 bases from J, the junction contained 6 bases not matched to a gene. CDR3 in amino acids: CASSLVGLAGVGEQYF. CDR3 nucleotides: TGTGCCAGCAGCTTAGTTGGACTAGCGGGAGTCGGCGAGCAGTACTTC.

About this clonotype itself: Because this beta chain is a stray read in a library intended to capture alpha chains, its abundance should not be given much weight. J is TRBJ2-5 and V is TRBV7-8; 7 bases align to TRBD1. In germline, CDR1 is SGHVS, CDR2 FQNEAQ. The junction had 14 bases not matched to a gene; V was cut back by 5 bases and J by 2 bases. The CDR3 is 17 residues long. The CDR3 protein is CASSLLLGDSQQETQYF. CDR3 DNA sequence: TGTGCCAGCAGCCTTCTCCTGGGGGACAGTCAACAAGAGACCCAGTACTTC.

Relative to its sample, this clonotype is medium-sized. This beta chain is off target for a library built for alpha chains, so its abundance means little. DNA of the CDR3: TGTGCCAGCAGTTCGAGGACAGGGAGCACAGATACGCAGTATTTT. As protein: CASSSRTGSTDTQYF. This sequence joins TRBV12-3 or TRBV12-4 and TRBJ2-3; 8 nucleotides align to TRBD1. The CDR3 spans 15 residues. V was pared by 4 bases and J by 0 bases, with 3 bases of the junction left unmatched.